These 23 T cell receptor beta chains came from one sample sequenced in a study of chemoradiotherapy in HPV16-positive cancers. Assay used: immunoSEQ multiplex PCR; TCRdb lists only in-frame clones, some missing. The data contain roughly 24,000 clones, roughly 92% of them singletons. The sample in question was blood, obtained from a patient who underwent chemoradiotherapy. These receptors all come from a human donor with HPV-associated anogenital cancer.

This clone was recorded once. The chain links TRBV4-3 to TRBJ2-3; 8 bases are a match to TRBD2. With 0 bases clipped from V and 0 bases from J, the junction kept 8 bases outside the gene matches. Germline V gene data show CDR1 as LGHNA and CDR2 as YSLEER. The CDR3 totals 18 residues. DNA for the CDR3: TGCGCCAGCAGCCAAGACAAGTCTAGCGGGCGTAGCACAGATACGCAGTATTTT. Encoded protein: CASSQDKSSGRSTDTQYF.

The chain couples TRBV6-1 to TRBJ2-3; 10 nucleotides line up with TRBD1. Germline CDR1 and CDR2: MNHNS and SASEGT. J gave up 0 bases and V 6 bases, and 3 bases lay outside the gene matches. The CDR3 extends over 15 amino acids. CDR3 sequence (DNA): TGTGCCAGCAGCCGGGACAGGGGAAGCACAGATACGCAGTATTTT. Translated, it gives CASSRDRGSTDTQYF.

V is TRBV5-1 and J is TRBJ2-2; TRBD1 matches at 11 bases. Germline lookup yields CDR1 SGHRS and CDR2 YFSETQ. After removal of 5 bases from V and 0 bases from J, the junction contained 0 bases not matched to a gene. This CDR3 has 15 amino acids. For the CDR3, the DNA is TGCGCCAGCAGGGGACAGGGGGCGAACACCGGGGAGCTGTTTTTT. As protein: CASRGQGANTGELFF.

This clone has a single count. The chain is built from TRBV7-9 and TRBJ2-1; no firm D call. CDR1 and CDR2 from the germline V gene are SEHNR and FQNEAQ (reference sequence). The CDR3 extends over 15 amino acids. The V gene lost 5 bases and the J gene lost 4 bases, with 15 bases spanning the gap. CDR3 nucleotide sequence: TGTGCCAGCAGCCCCATGCCCTCGACTTACAATGAGCAGTTCTTC. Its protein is CASSPMPSTYNEQFF.

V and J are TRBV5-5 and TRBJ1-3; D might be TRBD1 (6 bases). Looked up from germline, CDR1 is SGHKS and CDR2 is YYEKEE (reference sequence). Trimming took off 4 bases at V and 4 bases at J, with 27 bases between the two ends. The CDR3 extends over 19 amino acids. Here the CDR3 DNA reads TGTGCCAGCAGCCCATTTGGGGGGGGCCGGGGAACAGGCGGAAACACCATATATTTT. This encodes CASSPFGGGRGTGGNTIYF.

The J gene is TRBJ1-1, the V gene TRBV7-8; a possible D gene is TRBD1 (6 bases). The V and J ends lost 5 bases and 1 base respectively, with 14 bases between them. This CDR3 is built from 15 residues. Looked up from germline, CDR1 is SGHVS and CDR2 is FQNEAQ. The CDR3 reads CASSVSGRGNTEAFF. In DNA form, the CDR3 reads TGTGCCAGCAGCGTTAGCGGCAGGGGGAACACTGAAGCTTTCTTT.

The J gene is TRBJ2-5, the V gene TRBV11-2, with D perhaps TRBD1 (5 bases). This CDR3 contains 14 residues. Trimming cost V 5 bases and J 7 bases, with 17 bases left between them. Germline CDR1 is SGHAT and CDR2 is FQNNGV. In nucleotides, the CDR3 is TGTGCCAGCAGCCCCCTAAAGGGGTGGGGGACCCAGTACTTC. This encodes CASSPLKGWGTQYF.

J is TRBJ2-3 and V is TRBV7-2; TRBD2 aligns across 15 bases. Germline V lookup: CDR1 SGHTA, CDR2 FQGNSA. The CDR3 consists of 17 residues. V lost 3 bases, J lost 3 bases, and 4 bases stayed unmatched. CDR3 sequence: CASSLGLAGGRTDTQYF. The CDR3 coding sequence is TGTGCCAGCAGCTTGGGACTAGCGGGAGGTAGGACAGATACGCAGTATTTT.

CDR3 in DNA: TGTGCCAGCAGTGACAGGGTCACAGATACGCAGTATTTT. Its protein product is CASSDRVTDTQYF. The rearrangement links TRBV6-4 to TRBJ2-3; D gene ambiguous. Between the trimmed V and J ends, which lost 2 bases and 2 bases, there was a span of 5 bases. The germline V gene encodes CDR1 MRHNA and CDR2 SNTAGT. This CDR3 region has 13 residues.

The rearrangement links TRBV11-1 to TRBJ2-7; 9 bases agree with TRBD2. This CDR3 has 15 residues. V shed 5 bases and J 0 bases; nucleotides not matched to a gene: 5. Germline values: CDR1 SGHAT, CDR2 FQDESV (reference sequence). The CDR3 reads CASSLGTSSSYEQYF. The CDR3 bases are TGTGCCAGCAGCCTAGGGACTAGCAGCTCCTACGAGCAGTACTTC.

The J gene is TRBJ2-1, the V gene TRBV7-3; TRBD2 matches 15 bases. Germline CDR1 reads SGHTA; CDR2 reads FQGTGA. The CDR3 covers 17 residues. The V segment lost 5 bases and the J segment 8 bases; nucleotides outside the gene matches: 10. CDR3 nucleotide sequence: TGTGCCAGCAGCCCGATCGGACTAGCGGGAGGGCCAGATGAGCAGTTCTTC. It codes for CASSPIGLAGGPDEQFF.

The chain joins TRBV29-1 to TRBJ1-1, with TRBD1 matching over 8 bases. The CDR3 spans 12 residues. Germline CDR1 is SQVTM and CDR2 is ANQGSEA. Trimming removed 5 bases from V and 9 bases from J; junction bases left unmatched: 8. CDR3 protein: CSVKTGGRQAFF. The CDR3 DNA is TGCAGCGTTAAAACAGGGGGTCGACAAGCTTTCTTT.

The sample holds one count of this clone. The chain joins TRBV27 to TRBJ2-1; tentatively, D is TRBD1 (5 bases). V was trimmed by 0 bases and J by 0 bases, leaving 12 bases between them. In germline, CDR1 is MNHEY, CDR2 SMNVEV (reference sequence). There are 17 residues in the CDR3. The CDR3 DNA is TGTGCCAGCAGTTTATCGACACAGGTAAGCTCCTACAATGAGCAGTTCTTC. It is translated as CASSLSTQVSSYNEQFF.

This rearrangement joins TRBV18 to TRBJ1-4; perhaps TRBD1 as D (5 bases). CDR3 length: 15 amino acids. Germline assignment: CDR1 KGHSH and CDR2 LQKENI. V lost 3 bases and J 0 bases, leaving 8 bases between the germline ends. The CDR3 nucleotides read TGTGCCAGCTCACCCGGACAAGCAACTAATGAAAAACTGTTTTTT. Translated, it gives CASSPGQATNEKLFF.

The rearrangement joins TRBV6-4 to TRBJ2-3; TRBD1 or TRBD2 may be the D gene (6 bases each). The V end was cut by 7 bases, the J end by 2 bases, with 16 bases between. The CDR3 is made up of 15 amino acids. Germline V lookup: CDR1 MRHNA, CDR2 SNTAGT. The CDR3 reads CASKLQGGVTDTQYF. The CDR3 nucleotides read TGTGCCAGCAAATTACAGGGAGGCGTCACAGATACGCAGTATTTT.

DNA for the CDR3: TGTGCCAGCAGTTTGGGGTTAGGCGGTTTTTACTTC. This encodes CASSLGLGGFYF. The V gene is TRBV28, the J gene TRBJ2-7; D is undetermined. The V end was cut by 3 bases, the J end by 13 bases, with 16 bases between. Germline values: CDR1 MDHEN, CDR2 SYDVKM. There are 12 residues in the CDR3.

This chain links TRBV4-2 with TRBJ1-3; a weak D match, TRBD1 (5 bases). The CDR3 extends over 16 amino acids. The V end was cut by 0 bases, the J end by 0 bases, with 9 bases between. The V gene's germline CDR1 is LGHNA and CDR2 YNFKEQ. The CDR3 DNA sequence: TGTGCCAGCAGCCAAGAGGCGACAGTCTCTGGAAACACCATATATTTT. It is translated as CASSQEATVSGNTIYF.

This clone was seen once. The CDR3: CASSWGGLEAFF. CDR3 DNA sequence: TGTGCCAGCAGCTGGGGAGGCCTCGAAGCTTTCTTT. The chain joins TRBV7-9 to TRBJ1-1; D uncertain. Germline-derived CDR1 and CDR2 are SEHNR and FQNEAQ (reference sequence). CDR3 size: 12 residues. Trimming took off 4 bases at V and 8 bases at J, with 11 bases between the two ends.

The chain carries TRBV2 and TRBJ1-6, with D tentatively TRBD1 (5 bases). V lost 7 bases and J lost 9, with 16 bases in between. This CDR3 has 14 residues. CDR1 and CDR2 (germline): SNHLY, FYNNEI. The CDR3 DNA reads TGTGCCAGCAAAGGCACAGGAGATTCTTCACCCCTCCACTTT. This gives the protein CASKGTGDSSPLHF.

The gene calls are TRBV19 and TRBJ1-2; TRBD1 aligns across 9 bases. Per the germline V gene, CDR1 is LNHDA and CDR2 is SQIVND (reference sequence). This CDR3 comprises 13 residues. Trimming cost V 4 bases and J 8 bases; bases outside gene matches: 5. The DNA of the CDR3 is TGTGCCAGTAGTACGGGACAGGGTTTCGGCTACACCTTC. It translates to CASSTGQGFGYTF.

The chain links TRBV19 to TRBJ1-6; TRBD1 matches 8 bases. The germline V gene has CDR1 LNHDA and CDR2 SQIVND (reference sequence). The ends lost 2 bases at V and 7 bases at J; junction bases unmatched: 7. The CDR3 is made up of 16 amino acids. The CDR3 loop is CASSIRTGLGNSPLHF. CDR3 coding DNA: TGTGCCAGTAGTATAAGGACAGGGCTTGGGAATTCACCCCTCCACTTT.

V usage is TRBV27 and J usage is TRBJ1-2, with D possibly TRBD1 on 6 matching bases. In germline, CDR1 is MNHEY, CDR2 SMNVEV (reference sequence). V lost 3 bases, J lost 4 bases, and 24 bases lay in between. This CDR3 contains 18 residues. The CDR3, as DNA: TGTGCCAGCAGTTTCTTAAGGGGGGGTGACTCCGTTGGCTATGGCTACACCTTC. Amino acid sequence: CASSFLRGGDSVGYGYTF.

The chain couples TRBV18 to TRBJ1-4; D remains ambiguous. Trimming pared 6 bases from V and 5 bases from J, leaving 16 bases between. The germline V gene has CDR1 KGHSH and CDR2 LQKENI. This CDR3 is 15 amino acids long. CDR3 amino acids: CASSWEAGVNEKLFF. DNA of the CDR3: TGTGCCAGCTCTTGGGAGGCCGGGGTGAATGAAAAACTGTTTTTT.